Following are 28 T cell receptor beta chains from one sample sequenced in a study of blood T cells in healthy people across ages. A second PCR, run for roughly 7 to 12 cycles, used a sample-barcoded 5' primer plus a J-beta primer mix. TCRdb reanalysed the 5' RACE reads using MiXCR and keeps one entry per CDR3 protein. The data show about 1.1 million distinct CDR3 sequences, 30% to 40% seen once. Sequencing was carried out using blood. The receptors were gathered from a man aged 18 to 29 in good health.

This clonotype was counted between two and nine times. The rearrangement links TRBV29-1 to TRBJ2-2; 7 nucleotides match TRBD1. The CDR3 consists of 15 residues. Germline V gene data show CDR1 as SQVTM and CDR2 as ANQGSEA. Trimming removed 8 bases from V and 0 bases from J; junction bases left unmatched: 9. The CDR3 DNA reads TGCAGCATCCACGGGACAGACGCGAACACCGGGGAGCTGTTTTTT. Translating it yields CSIHGTDANTGELFF.

This clonotype came up many times. This chain joins TRBV29-1 and TRBJ2-1, with D possibly matching TRBD2 (5 bases). In germline, CDR1 is SQVTM, CDR2 ANQGSEA. This CDR3 is built from 12 residues. Between the trimmed V and J ends, which lost 7 bases and 8 bases, there was a span of 15 bases. Here the CDR3 reads CSALDYLDEQFF. DNA for the CDR3: TGCAGCGCCCTCGACTATTTGGATGAGCAGTTCTTC.

Only a few counts were recorded for this clonotype. The CDR3 DNA sequence: TGTGCCAGCACCGAAACAGGGGACACCTTTAATGAGCAGTTCTTC. It codes for CASTETGDTFNEQFF. The chain carries TRBV9 and TRBJ2-1, with TRBD1 matching 7 bases. Germline V lookup: CDR1 SGDLS, CDR2 YYNGEE. With 6 bases clipped from V and 7 bases from J, the junction kept 13 bases outside the gene matches. The CDR3 runs 15 residues.

V and J are TRBV14 and TRBJ1-1; 7 nucleotides align to TRBD1. CDR3 size: 14 residues. The J segment lost 7 bases and the V segment lost 4 bases, leaving 9 bases of the junction unmatched. Germline V gives CDR1 SGHDN, CDR2 FVKESK. CDR3 nucleotide sequence: TGTGCCAGCAGCCCCCTCGGGACAGCCTTTGAAGCTTTCTTT. Translation gives CASSPLGTAFEAFF. The entire variable domain, with the rest obtained from reference TRBV14 and TRBJ1-1, is as follows: EAGVTQFPSHSVIEKGQTVTLRCDPISGHDNLYWYRRVMGKEIKFLLHFVKESKQDESGMPNNRFLAERTGGTYSTLKVQPAELEDSGVYFCASSPLGTAFEAFFGQGTRLTVV.

This clonotype was seen more than once but under ten times. The chain links TRBV7-9 to TRBJ2-3; TRBD2 matches 8 bases. This CDR3 spans 16 amino acids. Germline V gene data show CDR1 as SEHNR and CDR2 as FQNEAQ (reference sequence). V lost 5 bases and J lost 2; bases outside the gene matches: 9. CDR3 region: CASSPPTGGDTDTQYF. CDR3 bases: TGTGCCAGCAGCCCCCCTACGGGGGGGGACACAGATACGCAGTATTTT. The variable domain in full, with the rest retrieved from reference TRBV7-9 and TRBJ2-3, is DTGVSQNPRHKITKRGQNVTFRCDPISEHNRLYWYRQTLGQGPEFLTYFQNEAQLEKSRLLSDRFSAERPKGSFSTLEIQRTEQGDSAMYLCASSPPTGGDTDTQYFGPGTRLTVL.

In its sample, this clonotype was seen a few times. The junction departs from the called germline gene at one end, perhaps through a read error. This rearrangement joins TRBV7-9 to TRBJ2-5; the D is unclear. The end of the DNA fits TRBJ2-7 better, so the J call may be wrong. This CDR3 region has 13 residues. Germline values: CDR1 SEHNR, CDR2 FQNEAQ (reference sequence). CDR3 protein: CAGSLRAAYEQYF. The CDR3 DNA is TGTGCCGGCAGCCTACGGGCGGCCTACGAGCAGTACTTC.

This chain connects TRBV6-2 or TRBV6-3 to TRBJ2-4; D gene uncertain. This CDR3 is 13 amino acids long. Trimming pared 0 bases from V and 15 bases from J, leaving 15 bases between. CDR1 is MNHEY and CDR2 is SVGEGT in the germline V gene. The chain's CDR3 is CASSYSDAYERYF. DNA for the CDR3: TGTGCCAGCAGTTACTCGGATGCGTACGAGCGGTACTTC.

In this sample, this clonotype turned up a few times. The chain recombines TRBV7-2 with TRBJ2-3, with 7 bases identical to TRBD1. Germline CDR1 and CDR2: SGHTA and FQGNSA. V shed 5 bases and J 0 bases; nucleotides not matched to a gene: 5. This CDR3 comprises 15 residues. The DNA for the CDR3 is TGTGCCAGCAGCAGGGACAGCTTCAGCACAGATACGCAGTATTTT. Translating it yields CASSRDSFSTDTQYF.

The chain is built from TRBV10-3 and TRBJ2-1; 7 bases agree with TRBD2. The J call may not be correct, given that the DNA end is closer to TRBJ2-7. Germline values: CDR1 ENHRY, CDR2 SYGVKD. CDR3 size: 16 residues. The CDR3 region is CAISEPGGSSYNEQYF. The CDR3 DNA reads TGTGCCATCAGTGAACCCGGGGGGAGCTCCTACAATGAGCAGTACTTC.

This clonotype was seen a handful of times. This chain uses TRBV2 with TRBJ1-5; D ambiguous. Between the trimmed V and J ends, which lost 1 base and 5 bases, there was a span of 3 bases. In germline, CDR1 is SNHLY, CDR2 FYNNEI. The CDR3 runs to 12 residues. In DNA form, the CDR3 reads TGTGCCAGCAGTGAAGGGGATCAGCCCCAGCATTTT. Residues: CASSEGDQPQHF.

This clonotype was recorded once. This rearrangement joins TRBV7-3 to TRBJ2-7; possible D gene TRBD2, 5 bases. The J call is in doubt because the DNA end fits TRBJ2-5 better. The length of the CDR3 is 14 residues. CDR1 is SGHTA and CDR2 is FQGTGA in the germline V gene. CDR3 coding DNA: TGTGCCAGCAGCTTCCTCGGGAACCAAGAGACCCAGTACTTC. Its protein is CASSFLGNQETQYF.

This chain links TRBV20-1 with TRBJ1-1, with D unclear. Trimming stripped 6 bases from V and 0 bases from J, with 14 bases between. The CDR3 runs to 14 residues. Germline CDR1 DFQATT, CDR2 SNEGSKA (reference sequence). CDR3 protein: CSAPADGMNTEAFF. Here the CDR3 DNA reads TGCAGTGCCCCGGCCGACGGAATGAACACTGAAGCTTTCTTT.

This clonotype turned up a few times. The chain links TRBV5-6 to TRBJ1-4, with a weak D call TRBD1 (5 bases). CDR1 SGHDT and CDR2 YYEEEE come from the germline V gene. Trimming pared 1 base from V and 7 bases from J, leaving 8 bases between. CDR3 length: 13 residues. CDR3: CASSLSGAEKLFF. The CDR3 nucleotides are TGTGCCAGCAGCTTGAGTGGGGCTGAAAAACTGTTTTTT.

The J gene is TRBJ1-4, the V gene TRBV4-1, with no clear D. This CDR3 spans 13 amino acids. Germline V gives CDR1 MGHRA, CDR2 YSYEKL. The V and J ends lost 1 base and 11 bases respectively, with 11 bases between them. The CDR3 reads CASSQGPGGKLFF. The CDR3 coding sequence is TGCGCCAGCAGCCAAGGGCCGGGAGGGAAACTGTTTTTT.

This clonotype was picked up a small number of times. The V call is TRBV20-1, the J call TRBJ1-3; D is ambiguous. The CDR3 loop spans 14 amino acids. V shed 3 bases and J shed 0 bases, with 9 bases lying between them. The V gene's germline CDR1 is DFQATT and CDR2 SNEGSKA (reference sequence). As DNA, the CDR3 is TGCAGTGCTAGTCCGGGTTCCTCTGGAAACACCATATATTTT. As protein: CSASPGSSGNTIYF.

This chain connects TRBV2 to TRBJ1-2, with D perhaps matching TRBD1 (6 bases). Trimming stripped 0 bases from V and 3 bases from J, with 14 bases between. Germline CDR1 reads SNHLY; CDR2 reads FYNNEI. The CDR3 sequence is 16 residues long. In DNA, the CDR3 is TGTGCCAGCAGTGAAGCGCTTCGGGGGCAAGACTATGGCTACACCTTC. Its protein is CASSEALRGQDYGYTF.

The table lists this clonotype with a count of one. This chain links TRBV6-1 with TRBJ1-6; D remains ambiguous. The germline V gene encodes CDR1 MNHNS and CDR2 SASEGT. The length of the CDR3 is 14 residues. V lost 3 bases and J 7 bases, leaving 10 bases between the germline ends. For the CDR3, the DNA is TGTGCCAGCAGTGACGCGGTTTCGAATTCACCCCTCCACTTT. It specifies CASSDAVSNSPLHF.

This clonotype was detected many times. The V and J genes are TRBV29-1 and TRBJ1-2; TRBD1 agrees at 7 bases. CDR1 and CDR2 (germline): SQVTM, ANQGSEA. V dropped 1 base and J dropped 6; count of bases not matched to a gene: 2. The CDR3 spans 12 residues. The CDR3 region has the DNA TGCAGCGTTGAAGGGACAGGCCATGGCTACACCTTC. It codes for CSVEGTGHGYTF.

This chain links TRBV28 with TRBJ2-5, with 7 bases aligning to TRBD2. With V trimmed by 6 bases and J by 4 bases, 5 bases remained unmatched. CDR1 is MDHEN, CDR2 SYDVKM, per germline. The CDR3 spans 13 residues. CDR3 in amino acids: CASSAPSGETQYF. CDR3 coding DNA: TGTGCCAGCAGCGCCCCTAGCGGAGAGACCCAGTACTTC.

The chain couples TRBV4-1 to TRBJ1-2; D possibly corresponds to TRBD1 (6 bases). Germline-derived CDR1 and CDR2 are MGHRA and YSYEKL. This CDR3 comprises 16 residues. V dropped 3 bases and J dropped 0 bases, with 14 bases sitting between them. Here the CDR3 reads CASSHPWTDSNYGYTF. CDR3 nucleotide sequence: TGCGCCAGCAGCCATCCTTGGACAGATTCTAACTATGGCTACACCTTC.

The J gene is TRBJ1-2, the V gene TRBV7-2; maybe TRBD1 (5 bases). V shed 0 bases and J shed 9 bases, with 11 bases lying between them. CDR3 size: 13 residues. Germline CDR1 is SGHTA and CDR2 is FQGNSA. CDR3 amino acids: CASSLAGEDSYTF. The CDR3 DNA reads TGTGCCAGCAGCTTAGCGGGAGAGGACAGCTACACCTTC.

J is TRBJ2-1 and V is TRBV11-3, with unresolved D. The end of the DNA fits TRBJ2-7 better, so the J call may be wrong. This CDR3 is 14 amino acids long. CDR1 is SGHNT and CDR2 is YENEEA in the germline V gene. CDR3 DNA: TGTGCCAGCAGCTTAGTCCACGGAGACAATGAGCAGTACTTC. Translated, it gives CASSLVHGDNEQYF.

The chain employs TRBV4-3 and TRBJ2-5; TRBD2 might be the D (5 bases). V was trimmed by 0 bases and J by 11 bases, leaving 16 bases between them. CDR1 is LGHNA and CDR2 is YSLEER in the germline V gene. The CDR3 spans 14 residues. CDR3 DNA sequence: TGCGCCAGCAGCCAAGATTTATCAGGAGGTGAGCAGTACTTC. This encodes CASSQDLSGGEQYF.

This clonotype came up a few times. V and J are TRBV12-3 or TRBV12-4 and TRBJ2-2; weak D call: TRBD1 (6 bases). The CDR3 length is 15 residues. With 6 bases removed from V and 4 bases from J, the gap between germline ends came to 15 bases. CDR3 residues: CASRPNLGGTGELFF. The CDR3 coding sequence is TGTGCCAGCAGGCCCAACTTAGGGGGCACCGGGGAGCTGTTTTTT.

The chain has TRBV5-1 and TRBJ2-4; D possibly corresponds to TRBD1 (7 bases). The germline V gene encodes CDR1 SGHRS and CDR2 YFSETQ. V was trimmed by 3 bases and J by 3 bases, leaving 10 bases between them. This CDR3 comprises 14 residues. The CDR3 DNA reads as TGCGCCAGCAGCTGGGGGGACAGCAAAAACATTCAGTACTTC. Translated: CASSWGDSKNIQYF.

The chain joins TRBV20-1 to TRBJ1-2; 11 bases fit TRBD1. Germline V CDR1 and CDR2: DFQATT, SNEGSKA (reference sequence). The trim removed 3 bases at V and 2 bases at J, leaving 5 bases unmatched. The CDR3 runs 15 residues. The CDR3 DNA reads TGCAGTGCTAGCGACAGGGACAGGGGGAACTATGGCTACACCTTC. It translates to CSASDRDRGNYGYTF.

This clonotype was detected only a few times. The J gene is TRBJ2-1, the V gene TRBV20-1; D possibly corresponds to TRBD2 (5 bases). The CDR3 contains 12 residues. Deletions cut 3 bases from V and 7 bases from J, with 10 bases between. From germline, CDR1 is DFQATT and CDR2 SNEGSKA (reference sequence). The CDR3 reads CSASPWENEQFF. In DNA form, the CDR3 reads TGCAGTGCTAGCCCCTGGGAGAATGAGCAGTTCTTC.

The chain carries TRBV7-3 and TRBJ2-1; D gene ambiguous. Trimming took 5 bases from V and 5 from J, leaving 16 bases between them. The CDR3 consists of 15 residues. Looked up from germline, CDR1 is SGHTA and CDR2 is FQGTGA. The CDR3 sequence is CASSPIGSADNEQFF. The DNA of the CDR3 is TGTGCCAGCAGCCCTATAGGTTCCGCGGACAATGAGCAGTTCTTC.